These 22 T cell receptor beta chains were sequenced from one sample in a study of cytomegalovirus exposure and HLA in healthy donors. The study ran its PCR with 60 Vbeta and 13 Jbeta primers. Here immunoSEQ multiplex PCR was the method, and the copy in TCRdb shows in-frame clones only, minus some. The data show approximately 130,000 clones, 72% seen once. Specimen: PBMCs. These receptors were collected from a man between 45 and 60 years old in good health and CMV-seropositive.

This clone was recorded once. CDR3: CASSTQGAGEQETQYF. DNA for the CDR3: TGCGCCAGCAGCACTCAGGGAGCGGGAGAGCAAGAGACCCAGTACTTC. This chain uses TRBV5-1 with TRBJ2-5, with 8 bases lining up with TRBD2. The CDR3 runs to 16 residues. CDR1 and CDR2 from the germline V gene are SGHRS and YFSETQ. Trimming cost V 4 bases and J 2 bases; bases outside gene matches: 10.

The CDR3 sequence: CASSLEGGWSEAFF. The CDR3 DNA follows: TGTGCCAGCAGCTTAGAAGGGGGCTGGTCTGAAGCTTTCTTT. This chain links TRBV7-9 with TRBJ1-1; TRBD1 agrees at 7 bases. Germline trimming cut 1 base from V and 6 bases from J; bases unmatched to any gene: 5. Germline CDR1 SEHNR, CDR2 FQNEAQ (reference sequence). The CDR3 covers 14 residues. Drawing the rest from reference TRBV7-9 and TRBJ1-1, the complete variable domain is DTGVSQNPRHKITKRGQNVTFRCDPISEHNRLYWYRQTLGQGPEFLTYFQNEAQLEKSRLLSDRFSAERPKGSFSTLEIQRTEQGDSAMYLCASSLEGGWSEAFFGQGTRLTVV.

CDR3 coding DNA: TGTGCCAGCAGCTTGGGGGGACAGAGGCAAATCAACTATGGCTACACCTTC. It encodes CASSLGGQRQINYGYTF. This sequence joins TRBV5-4 and TRBJ1-2, with TRBD1 matching 7 bases. The germline V gene encodes CDR1 SGHNT and CDR2 YYREEE (reference sequence). This CDR3 is built from 17 residues. V gave up 0 bases and J gave up 2 bases; unmatched junction bases: 10.

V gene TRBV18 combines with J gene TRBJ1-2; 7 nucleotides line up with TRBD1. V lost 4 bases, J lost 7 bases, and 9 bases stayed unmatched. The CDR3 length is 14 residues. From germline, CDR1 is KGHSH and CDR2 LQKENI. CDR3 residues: CASSQGQARGGYTF. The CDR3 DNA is TGTGCCAGCTCACAAGGACAGGCGCGAGGTGGCTACACCTTC. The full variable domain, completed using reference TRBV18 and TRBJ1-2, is NAGVMQNPRHLVRRRGQEARLRCSPMKGHSHVYWYRQLPEEGLKFMVYLQKENIIDESGMPKERFSAEFPKEGPSILRIQQVVRGDSAAYFCASSQGQARGGYTFGSGTRLTVV.

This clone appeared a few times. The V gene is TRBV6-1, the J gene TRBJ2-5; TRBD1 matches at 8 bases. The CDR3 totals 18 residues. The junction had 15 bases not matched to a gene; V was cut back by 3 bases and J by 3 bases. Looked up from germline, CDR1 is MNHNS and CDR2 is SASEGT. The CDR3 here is CASSDGWSSGQGKETQYF. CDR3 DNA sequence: TGTGCCAGCAGTGATGGGTGGTCGAGCGGACAGGGAAAAGAGACCCAGTACTTC.

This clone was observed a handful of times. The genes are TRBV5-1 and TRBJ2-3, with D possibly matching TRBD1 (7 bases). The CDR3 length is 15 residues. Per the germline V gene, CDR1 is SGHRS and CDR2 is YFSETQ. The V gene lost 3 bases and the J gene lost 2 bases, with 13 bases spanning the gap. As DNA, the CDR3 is TGCGCCAGCAGCTCAGGGGGGATTAACACAGATACGCAGTATTTT. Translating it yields CASSSGGINTDTQYF.

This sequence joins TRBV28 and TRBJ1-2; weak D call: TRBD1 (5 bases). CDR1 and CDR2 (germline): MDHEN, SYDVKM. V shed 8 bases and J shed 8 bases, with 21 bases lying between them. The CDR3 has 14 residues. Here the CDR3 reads CASVSPGRQNGYTF. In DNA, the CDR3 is TGTGCCAGCGTTTCCCCCGGGAGACAGAACGGCTACACCTTC.

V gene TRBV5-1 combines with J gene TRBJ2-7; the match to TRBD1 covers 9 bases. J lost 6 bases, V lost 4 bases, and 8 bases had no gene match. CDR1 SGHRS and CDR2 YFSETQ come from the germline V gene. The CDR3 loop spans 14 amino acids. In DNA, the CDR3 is TGCGCCAGCAGCGGGACAGGGACCTTGTTCGAGCAGTACTTC. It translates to CASSGTGTLFEQYF.

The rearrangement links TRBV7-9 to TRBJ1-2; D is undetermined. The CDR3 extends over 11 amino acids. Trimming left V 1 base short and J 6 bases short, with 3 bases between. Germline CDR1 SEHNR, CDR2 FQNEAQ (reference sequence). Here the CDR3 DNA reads TGTGCCAGCAGCTTAGTCAATGGCTACACCTTC. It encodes CASSLVNGYTF.

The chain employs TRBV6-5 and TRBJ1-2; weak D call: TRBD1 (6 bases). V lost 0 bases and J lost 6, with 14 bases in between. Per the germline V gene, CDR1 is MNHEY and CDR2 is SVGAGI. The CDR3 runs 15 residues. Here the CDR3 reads CASSYSKGVRDGYTF. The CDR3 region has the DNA TGTGCCAGCAGTTACTCGAAGGGGGTACGGGATGGCTACACCTTC.

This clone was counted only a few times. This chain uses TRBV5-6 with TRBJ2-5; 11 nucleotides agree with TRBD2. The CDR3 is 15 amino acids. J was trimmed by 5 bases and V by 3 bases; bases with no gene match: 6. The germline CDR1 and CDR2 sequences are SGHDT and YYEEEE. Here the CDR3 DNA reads TGTGCCAGCAGCTATCGACTAGCGGGGAGGGAGACCCAGTACTTC. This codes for CASSYRLAGRETQYF.

CDR3 DNA sequence: TGCAGCGCTCGGACAGGGGGCAATCAGCCCCAGCATTTT. This gives the protein CSARTGGNQPQHF. The V call is TRBV29-1, the J call TRBJ1-5; 9 nucleotides align to TRBD1. J lost 2 bases, V lost 7 bases, and 3 bases had no gene match. Germline V gives CDR1 SQVTM, CDR2 ANQGSEA. This CDR3 has 13 residues.

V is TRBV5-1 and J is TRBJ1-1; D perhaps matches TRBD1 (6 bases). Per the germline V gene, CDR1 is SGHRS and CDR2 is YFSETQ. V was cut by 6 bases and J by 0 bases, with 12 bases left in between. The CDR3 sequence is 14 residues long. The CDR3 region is CASKLQGLNTEAFF. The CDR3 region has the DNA TGCGCCAGCAAACTACAGGGACTGAACACTGAAGCTTTCTTT.

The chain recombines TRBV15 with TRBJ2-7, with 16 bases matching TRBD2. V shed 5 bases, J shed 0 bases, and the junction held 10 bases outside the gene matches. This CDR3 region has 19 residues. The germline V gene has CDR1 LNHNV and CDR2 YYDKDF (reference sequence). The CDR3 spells CATSRPGLAGGQGSYEQYF. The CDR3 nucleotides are TGTGCCACCAGCCGGCCGGGACTAGCGGGAGGGCAGGGCTCCTACGAGCAGTACTTC.

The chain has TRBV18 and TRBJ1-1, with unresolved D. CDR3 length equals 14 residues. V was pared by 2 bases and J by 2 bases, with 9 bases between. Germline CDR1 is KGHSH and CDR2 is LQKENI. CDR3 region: CASSPSGRNTEAFF. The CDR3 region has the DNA TGTGCCAGCTCACCATCGGGAAGAAACACTGAAGCTTTCTTT.

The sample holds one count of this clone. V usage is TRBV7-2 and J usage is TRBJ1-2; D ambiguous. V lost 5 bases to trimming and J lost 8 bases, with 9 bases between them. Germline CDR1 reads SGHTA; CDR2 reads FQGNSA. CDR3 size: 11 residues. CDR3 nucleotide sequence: TGTGCCAGCAGCCCGGGAGTCGGCTACACCTTC. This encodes CASSPGVGYTF.

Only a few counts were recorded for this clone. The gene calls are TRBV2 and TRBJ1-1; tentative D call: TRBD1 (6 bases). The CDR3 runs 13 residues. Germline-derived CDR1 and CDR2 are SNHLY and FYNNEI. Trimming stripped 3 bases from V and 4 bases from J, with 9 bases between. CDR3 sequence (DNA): TGTGCCAGCAGTGATAGCAGGGGCACTGAAGCTTTCTTT. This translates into CASSDSRGTEAFF.

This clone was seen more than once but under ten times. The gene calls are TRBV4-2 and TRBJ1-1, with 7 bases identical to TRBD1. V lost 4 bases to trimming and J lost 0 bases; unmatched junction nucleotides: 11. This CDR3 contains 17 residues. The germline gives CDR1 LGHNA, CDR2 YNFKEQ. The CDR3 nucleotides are TGTGCCAGCAGCCCATCGACCGGACAGGTGGTGAACACTGAAGCTTTCTTT. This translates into CASSPSTGQVVNTEAFF.

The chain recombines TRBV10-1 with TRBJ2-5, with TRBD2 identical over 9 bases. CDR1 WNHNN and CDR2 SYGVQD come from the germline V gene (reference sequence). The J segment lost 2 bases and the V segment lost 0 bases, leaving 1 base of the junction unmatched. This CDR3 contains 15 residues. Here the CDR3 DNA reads TGCGCCAGCAGTGAGTCAGCGGGGGGTCAAGAGACCCAGTACTTC. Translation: CASSESAGGQETQYF.

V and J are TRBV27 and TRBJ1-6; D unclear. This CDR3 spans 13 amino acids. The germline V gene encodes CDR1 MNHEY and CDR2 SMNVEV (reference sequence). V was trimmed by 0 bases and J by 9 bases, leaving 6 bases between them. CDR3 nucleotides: TGTGCCAGCAGTTTATCGTCAGTTTCACCCCTCCACTTT. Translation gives CASSLSSVSPLHF.

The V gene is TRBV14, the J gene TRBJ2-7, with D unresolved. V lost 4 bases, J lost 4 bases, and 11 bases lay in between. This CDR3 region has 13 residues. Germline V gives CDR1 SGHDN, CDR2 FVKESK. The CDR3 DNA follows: TGTGCCAGCAGCCCCCTTGGGCCATACGAGCAGTACTTC. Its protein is CASSPLGPYEQYF.

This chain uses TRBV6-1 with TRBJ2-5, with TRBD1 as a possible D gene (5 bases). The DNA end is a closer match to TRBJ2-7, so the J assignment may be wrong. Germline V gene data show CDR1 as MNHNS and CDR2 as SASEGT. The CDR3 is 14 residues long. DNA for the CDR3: TGTGCCAGCAGCTATGACACGTTTAGGGGCGAGCAGTACTTC. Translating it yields CASSYDTFRGEQYF.